Following are 26 T cell receptor beta chains from one sample sequenced in a study of CD8+CD57+ T cells in acquired aplastic anemia. The template used for profiling TCR beta VDJ and CDR3 was genomic DNA. TCRdb passed the reads through MiXCR, listing each CDR3 protein once. The sample has 150,000 to 180,000 distinct CDR3 sequences; about 52% are singletons. Only patients with CD8+CD57+ cell expansion on flow cytometry were chosen for sequencing. The sample comprised sorted CD4+, CD8+, or CD8+CD57+ T cells (not recorded which) from PBMCs. Every receptor here comes from a human donor with aplastic anemia.

V gene TRBV12-3 or TRBV12-4 combines with J gene TRBJ1-6; 10 bases fit TRBD1. The CDR3 is made up of 15 amino acids. The V and J ends lost 6 bases and 5 bases, in that order; junction bases with no gene match: 4. The CDR3 region is CASSSGQGDNSPLHF. CDR3 DNA sequence: TGTGCCAGCAGCTCAGGACAGGGGGATAATTCACCCCTCCACTTT.

This clonotype was counted many times. The rearrangement joins TRBV7-2 to TRBJ2-7; D uncertain. This CDR3 is built from 13 residues. The germline gives CDR1 SGHTA, CDR2 FQGNSA. Deletions cut 2 bases from V and 6 bases from J, with 11 bases between. The CDR3 nucleotides are TGTGCCAGCAGCTTAATCCGGGTGGGCGAGCAGTACTTC. This sequence encodes CASSLIRVGEQYF.

This clonotype was detected many times. The V call is TRBV4-1, the J call TRBJ1-1; D perhaps matches TRBD1 (6 bases). The germline V and J ends were trimmed by 5 bases and 1 base, with 14 bases remaining between them. Germline V lookup: CDR1 MGHRA, CDR2 YSYEKL. This CDR3 contains 15 residues. This CDR3 is CASSSSWGANTEAFF. The CDR3 region has the DNA TGCGCCAGCAGCTCGTCTTGGGGGGCGAACACTGAAGCTTTCTTT.

V gene TRBV7-9 combines with J gene TRBJ2-1; 7 nucleotides line up with TRBD2. V shed 6 bases, J shed 10 bases, and the junction held 3 bases outside the gene matches. The CDR3 runs 11 residues. Germline values: CDR1 SEHNR, CDR2 FQNEAQ (reference sequence). The CDR3 sequence: CASSSSGEQFF. The CDR3 bases are TGTGCCAGCAGTTCTAGCGGCGAGCAGTTCTTC.

With regard to this clonotype: At one end the junction does not follow the germline gene, possibly because of a read error. The V call is TRBV10-3, the J call TRBJ1-1, with TRBD1 matching 12 bases. The CDR3 is 15 amino acids. Germline V gives CDR1 ENHRY, CDR2 SYGVKD. The CDR3: CASSPGTGGSTKAFF. DNA of the CDR3: TGTGCCAGCAGTCCCGGGACAGGGGGCTCCACTAAAGCTTTCTTT.

This clonotype was detected many times. The genes are TRBV7-2 and TRBJ2-7; possibly TRBD1 or TRBD2 for D (5 bases each). With 1 base removed from V and 0 bases from J, the gap between germline ends came to 10 bases. The CDR3 runs to 15 residues. The germline V gene encodes CDR1 SGHTA and CDR2 FQGNSA. CDR3 nucleotide sequence: TGTGCCAGCAGCTTAGAAGGGACGGACTCCTACGAGCAGTACTTC. Translated, it gives CASSLEGTDSYEQYF.

The chain is built from TRBV7-8 and TRBJ2-7, with 12 bases that match TRBD2. The length of the CDR3 is 14 residues. V trimming: 6 bases; J trimming: 4 bases; junction bases outside the gene matches: 4. The germline V gene encodes CDR1 SGHVS and CDR2 FQNEAQ. CDR3 protein: CASSWGTSGYEQYF. The CDR3, as DNA: TGTGCCAGCAGTTGGGGGACTAGCGGGTACGAGCAGTACTTC.

A word on this clonotype: A much larger clone lies a single base off, so this may be a read error. V is TRBV6-1 and J is TRBJ2-7; no reliable D call. CDR3 length: 14 residues. V lost 2 bases and J lost 3, with 11 bases in between. Per the germline V gene, CDR1 is MNHNS and CDR2 is SASEGT. The CDR3 DNA is TGTGCCAGCAGTGAACTGGGCACCTTCTACGAGCAGTACTTC. It specifies CASSELGTFYEQYF.

This clonotype was seen ten or more times. This sequence joins TRBV5-5 and TRBJ2-7; D is undetermined. V was clipped by 7 bases and J by 2 bases, with 13 bases between them. Germline V gene sequence: CDR1 SGHKS, CDR2 YYEKEE (reference sequence). This CDR3 is built from 13 residues. Here the CDR3 reads CASETENAYEQYF. The CDR3 nucleotides read TGTGCCAGCGAGACTGAAAATGCCTACGAGCAGTACTTC.

This clonotype has a count of ten or more. The genes are TRBV19 and TRBJ1-2; maybe TRBD1 (6 bases). This CDR3 contains 13 residues. From germline, CDR1 is LNHDA and CDR2 SQIVND (reference sequence). V dropped 0 bases and J dropped 7 bases, with 9 bases sitting between them. DNA of the CDR3: TGTGCCAGTAGTATAGAAGGCAGGGGTGGCTACACCTTC. Its protein is CASSIEGRGGYTF.

The genes are TRBV2 and TRBJ1-2, with 7 positions matching TRBD1. CDR3 length equals 14 residues. Germline V gene sequence: CDR1 SNHLY, CDR2 FYNNEI. With 6 bases clipped from V and 4 bases from J, the junction kept 8 bases outside the gene matches. CDR3 sequence: CASSSRDRVYGYTF. Here the CDR3 DNA reads TGTGCCAGCAGCTCCCGGGACAGAGTCTATGGCTACACCTTC.

As for this clonotype: This may be a read error: a much more frequent sequence differs by one nucleotide. Likely a read error: the CDR3 ends without its conserved phenylalanine or tryptophan. The J gene is TRBJ2-3, the V gene TRBV14, with a weak D call TRBD1 (6 bases). The germline gives CDR1 SGHDN, CDR2 FVKESK. V dropped 0 bases and J dropped 6 bases, with 10 bases sitting between them. The CDR3 runs to 14 residues. CDR3 residues: CASSQDLRGDTQYL. The CDR3 nucleotides read TGTGCCAGCAGCCAAGATCTGAGGGGGGATACGCAGTATCTT.

In its sample, this clonotype was seen many times. The V call is TRBV2, the J call TRBJ2-5; D not certain. Germline CDR1 and CDR2: SNHLY and FYNNEI. CDR3 length equals 14 residues. Trimming shortened V by 3 bases and J by 4 bases, and 12 bases separated the two germline ends. CDR3 region: CASSEVLLGETQYF. CDR3 coding DNA: TGTGCCAGCAGTGAGGTGCTGCTGGGAGAGACCCAGTACTTC.

This clonotype appeared many times. V usage is TRBV6-1 and J usage is TRBJ1-4; TRBD1 matches at 7 bases. The CDR3 has 14 amino acids. Germline CDR1 is MNHNS and CDR2 is SASEGT. With V trimmed by 7 bases and J by 8 bases, 10 bases remained unmatched. CDR3 nucleotide sequence: TGTGCCAGCACCCAGGACAGGAGAAGGGAAAAACTGTTTTTT. This codes for CASTQDRRREKLFF.

Only one count was recorded for this clonotype. A read error is possible here, since a much larger clone lies one base away. The rearrangement uses TRBV6-4 and TRBJ2-1; D not resolved. Germline CDR1 is MRHNA and CDR2 is SNTAGT. The CDR3 runs 16 residues. The CDR3 coding sequence is TGTGCCAGCAGTGACTCTGGCGCCAGCTCCTGCAATGAGCAGTTCTTC. It encodes CASSDSGASSCNEQFF.

As for this clonotype: A much larger clone differs from this one at a single base, so this may be a read error. The CDR3 coding sequence is TGTGCCAGCAGAGAGGCATTCTACAATGAGCAGTTCTTC. This sequence encodes CASREAFYNEQFF. The V call is TRBV6-4, the J call TRBJ2-1; D ambiguous. Germline values: CDR1 MRHNA, CDR2 SNTAGT. The CDR3 totals 13 residues. Between the trimmed V and J ends, which lost 6 bases and 3 bases, there was a span of 9 bases.

This clonotype has just one count. This chain connects TRBV20-1 to TRBJ2-3; the match to TRBD2 covers 12 bases. With 7 bases clipped from V and 2 bases from J, the junction kept 7 bases outside the gene matches. Per germline, CDR1 DFQATT and CDR2 SNEGSKA (reference sequence). The CDR3 runs 15 residues. The CDR3 DNA is TGCAGTGATCTGACTAGCGGGGGACTCACAGATACGCAGTATTTT. Residues: CSDLTSGGLTDTQYF.

This chain links TRBV2 with TRBJ2-5; 8 bases fit TRBD2. Per the germline V gene, CDR1 is SNHLY and CDR2 is FYNNEI. J was trimmed by 4 bases and V by 3 bases; bases with no gene match: 7. The CDR3 is 15 amino acids. The CDR3 DNA is TGTGCCAGCAGTGACTCCGGACGGGGGGGAGAGACCCAGTACTTC. Translated: CASSDSGRGGETQYF. The complete variable domain, with remaining parts taken from reference TRBV2 and TRBJ2-5, reads EPEVTQTPSHQVTQMGQEVILRCVPISNHLYFYWYRQILGQKVEFLVSFYNNEISEKSEIFDDQFSVERPDGSNFTLKIRSTKLEDSAMYFCASSDSGRGGETQYFGPGTRLLVL.

This clonotype was seen a handful of times. The V call is TRBV24-1, the J call TRBJ2-3; D is unresolved. The length of the CDR3 is 13 residues. Germline loops: CDR1 KGHDR, CDR2 SFDVKD. Between the trimmed V and J ends, which lost 3 bases and 2 bases, there was a span of 5 bases. In DNA, the CDR3 is TGTGCCACCAGTGATGGGAACACAGATACGCAGTATTTT. Amino acid sequence: CATSDGNTDTQYF.

This clonotype was picked up many times. This chain uses TRBV4-3 with TRBJ2-1; TRBD2 matches at 10 bases. Germline V gives CDR1 LGHNA, CDR2 YSLEER. CDR3 length: 15 amino acids. The V and J ends lost 0 bases and 8 bases, in that order; junction bases with no gene match: 4. CDR3: CASSQDSGGAYEQFF. The CDR3 DNA sequence: TGCGCCAGCAGCCAAGACAGCGGGGGGGCCTATGAGCAGTTCTTC.

The V call is TRBV28, the J call TRBJ1-1; D not certain. Trimming cost V 7 bases and J 1 base, with 10 bases left between them. Germline assignment: CDR1 MDHEN and CDR2 SYDVKM. The CDR3 is 13 amino acids. The CDR3 DNA sequence: TGTGCCAGCATAGGCGGAGCGAACACTGAAGCTTTCTTT. Translation gives CASIGGANTEAFF.

This clonotype was seen many times. The J gene is TRBJ1-1, the V gene TRBV5-1; D may be TRBD1 (5 bases). Trimming left V 0 bases short and J 8 bases short, with 8 bases between. Germline CDR1 is SGHRS and CDR2 is YFSETQ. CDR3 size: 12 residues. This CDR3 is CASSLADREAFF. DNA for the CDR3: TGCGCCAGCAGCTTGGCCGACAGAGAAGCTTTCTTT.

This clonotype was counted many times. The CDR3 DNA reads as TGTGCCAGCACTCGGACAGGGCTTAGAGAAAAACTGTTTTTT. Translation gives CASTRTGLREKLFF. The chain uses TRBV6-1 and TRBJ1-4; 8 positions agree with TRBD1. V dropped 7 bases and J dropped 8; count of bases not matched to a gene: 9. The CDR3 sequence is 14 residues long. CDR1 and CDR2 from the germline V gene are MNHNS and SASEGT.

A note on this clonotype: This sequence may be a read error, since a much larger clone differs from it by one base. The chain recombines TRBV5-1 with TRBJ2-7; D call uncertain. The CDR3 spans 12 residues. Trimming stripped 0 bases from V and 3 bases from J, with 4 bases between. Germline-derived CDR1 and CDR2 are SGHRS and YFSETQ. CDR3 region: CASSLVGYEQYF. As DNA, the CDR3 is TGCGCCAGCAGCTTGGTCGGCTACGAGCAGTACTTC.

The V and J genes are TRBV7-3 and TRBJ1-1; 8 bases are a match to TRBD1. V shed 2 bases, J shed 6 bases, and the junction held 5 bases outside the gene matches. The CDR3 length is 14 residues. In germline, CDR1 is SGHTA, CDR2 FQGTGA. CDR3: CASSLHQGAPEAFF. Here the CDR3 DNA reads TGTGCCAGCAGCTTACATCAGGGGGCCCCTGAAGCTTTCTTT.

This clonotype was seen ten or more times. The rearrangement uses TRBV3-1 and TRBJ1-1; D may be TRBD1 (6 bases). CDR1 and CDR2 from the germline V gene are LGHDT and YNNKEL (reference sequence). The length of the CDR3 is 14 residues. V dropped 5 bases and J dropped 2 bases, with 12 bases sitting between them. Here the CDR3 DNA reads TGTGCCAGCAGCACTAGGACAGCTAACACTGAAGCTTTCTTT. Translating gives CASSTRTANTEAFF.